The 32 T cell receptor beta chains given below trace back to one sample, sequenced in a study of shared clonotypes between healthy human individuals. Here immunoSEQ multiplex PCR was the method, and the copy in TCRdb shows in-frame clones only, minus some. Here the sample spans 400,000 to 600,000 clones, roughly 83% being singletons. The sequenced sample consisted of PBMCs. These receptors came from a woman in her 40s in good health. Some clones in this sample may be carry-over from other donors' samples.

V is TRBV10-2 and J is TRBJ2-1; D perhaps matches TRBD2 (5 bases). Per the germline V gene, CDR1 is WSHSY and CDR2 is SAAADI. Trimming shortened V by 4 bases and J by 7 bases, and 20 bases separated the two germline ends. This CDR3 has 16 amino acids. The DNA of the CDR3 is TGCGCCAGCAGTGGAGGGCTAGCAGCAGTTTTGAATGAGCAGTTCTTC. It specifies CASSGGLAAVLNEQFF.

The chain has TRBV28 and TRBJ1-4; D unclear. Germline assignment: CDR1 MDHEN and CDR2 SYDVKM. V was clipped by 6 bases and J by 3 bases, with 17 bases between them. The CDR3 runs to 16 residues. The CDR3 region is CASRASVGSSNEKLFF. CDR3 nucleotide sequence: TGTGCCAGCAGAGCCTCGGTGGGAAGTTCTAATGAAAAACTGTTTTTT.

V usage is TRBV7-6 and J usage is TRBJ2-7; TRBD1 or TRBD2 may be the D gene (5 bases each). The CDR3 contains 15 residues. Germline CDR1 and CDR2: SGHVS and FNYEAQ. Trimming took off 4 bases at V and 0 bases at J, with 13 bases between the two ends. This CDR3 is CASSYTEGNSYEQYF. The CDR3 DNA is TGTGCCAGCAGCTATACTGAGGGGAACTCCTACGAGCAGTACTTC. Combining the CDR3 with reference TRBV7-6 and TRBJ2-7 gives the whole variable domain GAGVSQSPRYKVTKRGQDVALRCDPISGHVSLYWYRQALGQGPEFLTYFNYEAQQDKSGLPNDRFSAERPEGSISTLTIQRTEQRDSAMYRCASSYTEGNSYEQYFGPGTRLTVT.

Worth noting for this clone: At the DNA level, this CDR3 is encoded by other sequences in the same sample as well. The rearrangement uses TRBV9 and TRBJ2-5; TRBD2 matches 7 bases. Trimming cost V 3 bases and J 5 bases; bases outside gene matches: 4. Germline CDR1 reads SGDLS; CDR2 reads YYNGEE. The CDR3 covers 13 residues. The CDR3 DNA is TGTGCCAGCAGCGAAGCGGGAAGGGAGACCCAGTACTTC. Translated, it gives CASSEAGRETQYF.

This sequence joins TRBV5-6 and TRBJ2-2, with 11 bases matching TRBD2. Germline assignment: CDR1 SGHDT and CDR2 YYEEEE. The CDR3 totals 16 residues. Trimming at V came to 2 bases and at J to 9 bases, leaving 9 bases not matched to a gene. Here the CDR3 DNA reads TGTGCCAGCAGCTTCCGGGGAACTAGCGGGAGCCGGGAGCTGTTTTTT. It specifies CASSFRGTSGSRELFF.

This clone has ten or more counts. The V gene is TRBV30, the J gene TRBJ1-1; no reliable D call. The CDR3 length is 18 residues. Trimming left V 1 base short and J 3 bases short, with 24 bases between. Germline CDR1 is GTSNPN and CDR2 is SVGIG (reference sequence). This CDR3 reads CAWSASQVRRGSDTEAFF. In nucleotides, the CDR3 is TGTGCCTGGAGTGCCTCCCAGGTCCGACGGGGATCGGACACTGAAGCTTTCTTT.

Worth noting for this clone: Other DNA sequences within the sample encode an identical CDR3. The chain is built from TRBV27 and TRBJ1-4; a weak D match, TRBD1 (5 bases). The germline V gene has CDR1 MNHEY and CDR2 SMNVEV (reference sequence). The germline V and J ends were trimmed by 5 bases and 3 bases, with 13 bases remaining between them. The CDR3 is 15 amino acids. CDR3 loop: CASSLSGQANEKLFF. For the CDR3, the DNA is TGTGCCAGCAGTCTGTCGGGGCAGGCTAATGAAAAACTGTTTTTT.

V is TRBV28 and J is TRBJ2-3; 7 nucleotides line up with TRBD2. Germline V gene sequence: CDR1 MDHEN, CDR2 SYDVKM. The CDR3 covers 16 residues. V was clipped by 4 bases and J by 4 bases; unmatched bases: 11. The CDR3 sequence: CASSSLADAGADTQYF. CDR3 nucleotide sequence: TGTGCCAGCAGTTCCCTAGCGGACGCTGGGGCAGATACGCAGTATTTT.

The chain is built from TRBV18 and TRBJ1-5; TRBD1 is a possible D gene (6 bases). CDR1 is KGHSH, CDR2 LQKENI, per germline. CDR3 size: 16 residues. Deletions cut 6 bases from V and 0 bases from J, with 15 bases between. Here the CDR3 DNA reads TGTGCCAGCTCGCCAAACAACAGGGTTAGCAATCAGCCCCAGCATTTT. It encodes CASSPNNRVSNQPQHF.

The sample holds one count of this clone. The CDR3 DNA follows: TGTGCCAGCAGTTTCCTACGGGGACTAGCGGCATACAATGAGCAGTTCTTC. Its translation is CASSFLRGLAAYNEQFF. J is TRBJ2-1 and V is TRBV27; 11 nucleotides align to TRBD2. With V trimmed by 3 bases and J by 4 bases, 8 bases remained unmatched. Germline V gives CDR1 MNHEY, CDR2 SMNVEV (reference sequence). The CDR3 covers 17 residues.

This chain connects TRBV5-4 to TRBJ2-3; 12 nucleotides align to TRBD2. From germline, CDR1 is SGHNT and CDR2 YYREEE (reference sequence). This CDR3 has 16 residues. Trimming cost V 4 bases and J 5 bases; bases outside gene matches: 8. The CDR3 DNA is TGTGCCAGCAGCGCGCCACTAGCGGGAGGAGTAGATACGCAGTATTTT. Translation gives CASSAPLAGGVDTQYF.

This clone came up a few times. This chain links TRBV21-1 with TRBJ2-1; the table names TRBD2, a call not compared with the DNA. TRBV21-1 is recorded as a pseudogene. This CDR3 is 16 amino acids long. The CDR3 loop is CASSKGELAAYNEQFF. CDR3 bases: TGTGCCAGCAGCAAAGGCGAACTAGCGGCCTACAATGAGCAGTTCTTC.

The chain couples TRBV29-1 to TRBJ2-6, with unresolved D. The CDR3 has 13 residues. The germline V and J ends were trimmed by 3 bases and 0 bases, with 3 bases remaining between them. The germline V gene encodes CDR1 SQVTM and CDR2 ANQGSEA. The CDR3 protein is CSVEYSGANVLTF. CDR3 DNA sequence: TGCAGCGTTGAGTACTCTGGGGCCAACGTCCTGACTTTC.

Here the CDR3 reads CASSLAVRTGGLGSYEQYF. The CDR3 bases are TGTGCCAGCAGCTTAGCGGTGAGAACAGGGGGACTGGGGTCCTACGAGCAGTACTTC. The J gene is TRBJ2-5, the V gene TRBV11-1; TRBD1 matches 8 bases. The better agreement between TRBJ2-7 and the DNA end casts doubt on the J call. The germline CDR1 and CDR2 sequences are SGHAT and FQDESV (reference sequence). The CDR3 is made up of 19 amino acids.

The chain joins TRBV7-6 to TRBJ2-1; TRBD2 agrees at 7 bases. Germline trimming cut 6 bases from V and 8 bases from J; bases unmatched to any gene: 10. This CDR3 is built from 14 residues. The germline V gene has CDR1 SGHVS and CDR2 FNYEAQ. CDR3 DNA sequence: TGTGCCAGCAGGCGACTTTACCGGGGGGATGAGCAGTTCTTC. Protein: CASRRLYRGDEQFF. The whole variable domain, filled in from reference TRBV7-6 and TRBJ2-1, reads GAGVSQSPRYKVTKRGQDVALRCDPISGHVSLYWYRQALGQGPEFLTYFNYEAQQDKSGLPNDRFSAERPEGSISTLTIQRTEQRDSAMYRCASRRLYRGDEQFFGPGTRLTVL.

This chain connects TRBV28 to TRBJ1-2; D not resolved. V was clipped by 4 bases and J by 3 bases, with 15 bases between them. This CDR3 comprises 15 residues. Germline V gene lookup returns CDR1 MDHEN and CDR2 SYDVKM. CDR3 in DNA: TGTGCCAGCAGTTGGGTCGGAGGGTTCGACTATGGCTACACCTTC. Translated: CASSWVGGFDYGYTF.

This clone came up many times. The chain combines TRBV27 with TRBJ2-3; tentatively, D is TRBD1 (6 bases). Looked up from germline, CDR1 is MNHEY and CDR2 is SMNVEV (reference sequence). V was cut by 0 bases and J by 2 bases, with 12 bases left in between. This CDR3 comprises 16 residues. CDR3 region: CASSLSMDSPTDTQYF. CDR3 in DNA: TGTGCCAGCAGTTTATCGATGGACAGTCCCACAGATACGCAGTATTTT.

This sequence joins TRBV5-5 and TRBJ1-1; 7 nucleotides line up with TRBD1. The CDR3 contains 16 residues. V trimming: 4 bases; J trimming: 3 bases; junction bases outside the gene matches: 12. Germline CDR1 and CDR2: SGHKS and YYEKEE (reference sequence). CDR3 amino acids: CASSKVRQGQHTEAFF. The CDR3 nucleotides read TGTGCCAGCAGCAAGGTCCGACAGGGTCAGCACACTGAAGCTTTCTTT.

This CDR3 reads CASSLGVINEQFF. Here the CDR3 DNA reads TGTGCCAGCAGCTTGGGCGTAATCAATGAGCAGTTCTTC. The V gene is TRBV5-6, the J gene TRBJ2-1, with no clear D. Trimming took off 0 bases at V and 6 bases at J, with 7 bases between the two ends. CDR3 length: 13 amino acids. The germline gives CDR1 SGHDT, CDR2 YYEEEE.

Only a few counts were recorded for this clone. J is TRBJ2-2 and V is TRBV10-3, with D perhaps assigned TRBD1 or TRBD2 (5 bases each). The length of the CDR3 is 11 residues. Trimming cost V 10 bases and J 6 bases, with 9 bases left between them. Germline loops: CDR1 ENHRY, CDR2 SYGVKD. CDR3 in DNA: TGTGCCACGAGGGGTGCCGGGGAGCTGTTTTTT. It encodes CATRGAGELFF.

V usage is TRBV5-1 and J usage is TRBJ2-3; unclear D gene. This CDR3 has 15 amino acids. CDR1 SGHRS and CDR2 YFSETQ come from the germline V gene. Deletions cut 3 bases from V and 0 bases from J, with 11 bases between. CDR3 sequence (DNA): TGCGCCAGCAGCTACGGAGCGCCGAGCACAGATACGCAGTATTTT. Translation gives CASSYGAPSTDTQYF.

Concerning this clone: Other DNA sequences in this sample translate to the same CDR3. The chain is built from TRBV5-1 and TRBJ2-3; D perhaps matches TRBD1 (6 bases). V gave up 2 bases and J gave up 1 base, with 8 bases separating them. This CDR3 is built from 14 residues. CDR1 SGHRS and CDR2 YFSETQ come from the germline V gene. The DNA for the CDR3 is TGCGCCAGCAGCTTACAGGGTGGCACAGATACGCAGTATTTT. It yields the protein CASSLQGGTDTQYF.

The chain couples TRBV19 to TRBJ2-1; no definite D call. The V and J ends lost 4 bases and 5 bases respectively, with 9 bases between them. Germline CDR1 and CDR2: LNHDA and SQIVND (reference sequence). The CDR3 spans 13 residues. The CDR3 is CASSTTRNNEQFF. The CDR3 DNA reads TGTGCCAGTAGTACTACGAGGAACAATGAGCAGTTCTTC.

This clone turned up a few times. The chain recombines TRBV6-5 with TRBJ1-5, with 7 bases lining up with TRBD1. V lost 6 bases, J lost 3 bases, and 8 bases stayed unmatched. This CDR3 region has 15 residues. The germline V gene has CDR1 MNHEY and CDR2 SVGAGI. CDR3 sequence: CASRPTGEANQPQHF. DNA for the CDR3: TGTGCCAGCAGACCAACAGGGGAAGCCAATCAGCCCCAGCATTTT.

This chain joins TRBV9 and TRBJ2-5, with 7 positions matching TRBD2. The junction had 5 bases not matched to a gene; V was cut back by 3 bases and J by 0 bases. Germline lookup yields CDR1 SGDLS and CDR2 YYNGEE. The CDR3 spans 15 residues. CDR3 DNA: TGTGCCAGCAGCGCTAACGGGGGGTACCAAGAGACCCAGTACTTC. Translation gives CASSANGGYQETQYF.

This chain links TRBV18 with TRBJ1-5; 8 bases line up with TRBD1. V lost 3 bases, J lost 5 bases, and 6 bases stayed unmatched. In germline, CDR1 is KGHSH, CDR2 LQKENI. The CDR3 runs 15 residues. The CDR3 spells CASSPGQGRDQPQHF. CDR3 bases: TGTGCCAGCTCACCCGGACAGGGTCGGGATCAGCCCCAGCATTTT.

The genes are TRBV2 and TRBJ2-1; 15 bases align to TRBD2. Germline CDR1 and CDR2: SNHLY and FYNNEI. Trimming cost V 6 bases and J 12 bases; bases outside gene matches: 6. The CDR3 totals 14 residues. The CDR3 is CASSGTSGRRGQFF. Written as DNA, the CDR3 is TGTGCCAGCAGCGGGACTAGCGGGAGGAGGGGGCAGTTCTTC.

V is TRBV5-1 and J is TRBJ2-4; 7 positions agree with TRBD2. The CDR3 contains 15 residues. The V gene's germline CDR1 is SGHRS and CDR2 YFSETQ. V lost 0 bases, J lost 8 bases, and 8 bases stayed unmatched. As DNA, the CDR3 is TGCGCCAGCAGCTTGGAAGGACTAGGGCGGTACATTCAGTACTTC. Protein sequence: CASSLEGLGRYIQYF.

This chain links TRBV27 with TRBJ2-1; TRBD2 aligns across 10 bases. Germline assignment: CDR1 MNHEY and CDR2 SMNVEV (reference sequence). Trimming removed 1 base from V and 0 bases from J; junction bases left unmatched: 6. This CDR3 has 18 residues. The CDR3 protein is CASSLLTLAGSSYNEQFF. Written as DNA, the CDR3 is TGTGCCAGCAGTTTATTAACACTAGCGGGGAGCTCCTACAATGAGCAGTTCTTC.

As DNA, the CDR3 is TGTGCCAGCTCGACCGGAGGTGGGGGACAGGGGTACGAGCAGTACTTC. Translating it yields CASSTGGGGQGYEQYF. The chain couples TRBV18 to TRBJ2-7; 10 nucleotides match TRBD1. CDR1 and CDR2 (germline): KGHSH, LQKENI. The CDR3 runs 16 residues. Trimming cost V 6 bases and J 4 bases; bases outside gene matches: 12.

The chain uses TRBV7-9 and TRBJ2-3; 12 positions agree with TRBD2. Trimming at V came to 4 bases and at J to 4 bases, leaving 6 bases not matched to a gene. Germline CDR1 is SEHNR and CDR2 is FQNEAQ (reference sequence). The CDR3 runs to 16 residues. This chain's CDR3 is CASSSLLAGGSDTQYF. The CDR3 DNA reads as TGTGCCAGCAGCTCCTTACTAGCGGGAGGTTCAGATACGCAGTATTTT.

This chain connects TRBV5-1 to TRBJ2-3; D ambiguous. The V gene lost 5 bases and the J gene lost 4 bases, with 11 bases spanning the gap. The CDR3 has 13 residues. The germline V gene encodes CDR1 SGHRS and CDR2 YFSETQ. CDR3 nucleotide sequence: TGCGCCAGCAGGGATGCAGTTTCAGATACGCAGTATTTT. Residues: CASRDAVSDTQYF. The full variable domain, in which reference TRBV5-1 and TRBJ2-3 provide the parts outside the CDR3, is KAGVTQTPRYLIKTRGQQVTLSCSPISGHRSVSWYQQTPGQGLQFLFEYFSETQRNKGNFPGRFSGRQFSNSRSEMNVSTLELGDSALYLCASRDAVSDTQYFGPGTRLTVL.